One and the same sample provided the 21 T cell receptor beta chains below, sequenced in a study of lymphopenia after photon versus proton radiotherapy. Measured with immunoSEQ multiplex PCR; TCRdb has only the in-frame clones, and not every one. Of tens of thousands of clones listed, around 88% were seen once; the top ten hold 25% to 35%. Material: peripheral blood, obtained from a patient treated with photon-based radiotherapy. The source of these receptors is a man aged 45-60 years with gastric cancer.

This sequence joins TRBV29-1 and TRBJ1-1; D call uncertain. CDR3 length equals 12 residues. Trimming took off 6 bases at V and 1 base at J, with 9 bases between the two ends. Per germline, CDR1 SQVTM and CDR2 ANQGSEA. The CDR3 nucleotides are TGCAGCGTCCAACGGGGGAACACTGAAGCTTTCTTT. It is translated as CSVQRGNTEAFF.

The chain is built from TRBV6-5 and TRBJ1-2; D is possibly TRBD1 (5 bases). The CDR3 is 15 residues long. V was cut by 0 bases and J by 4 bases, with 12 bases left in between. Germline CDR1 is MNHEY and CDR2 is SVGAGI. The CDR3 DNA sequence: TGTGCCAGCAGTTACTCGGGGGAGGTACTCTATGGCTACACCTTC. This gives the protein CASSYSGEVLYGYTF.

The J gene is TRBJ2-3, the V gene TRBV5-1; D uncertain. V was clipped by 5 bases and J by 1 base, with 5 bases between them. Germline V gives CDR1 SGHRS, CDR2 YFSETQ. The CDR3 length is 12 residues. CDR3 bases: TGCGCCAGCAGTAAGGGCACAGATACGCAGTATTTT. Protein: CASSKGTDTQYF.

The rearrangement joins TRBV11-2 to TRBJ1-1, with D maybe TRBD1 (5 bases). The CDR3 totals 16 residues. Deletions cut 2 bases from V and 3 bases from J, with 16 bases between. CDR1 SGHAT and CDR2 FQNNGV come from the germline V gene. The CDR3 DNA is TGTGCCAGCAGCTTAAGTTGGGGGGTTCTAGACACTGAAGCTTTCTTT. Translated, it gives CASSLSWGVLDTEAFF.

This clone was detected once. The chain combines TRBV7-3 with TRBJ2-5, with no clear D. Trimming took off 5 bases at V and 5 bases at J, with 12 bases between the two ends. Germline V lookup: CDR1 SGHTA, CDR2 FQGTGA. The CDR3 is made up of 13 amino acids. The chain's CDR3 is CASSLQFGETQYF. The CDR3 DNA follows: TGTGCCAGCAGCCTTCAGTTTGGGGAGACCCAGTACTTC. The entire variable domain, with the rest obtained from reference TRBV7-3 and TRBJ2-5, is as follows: GAGVSQTPSNKVTEKGKYVELRCDPISGHTALYWYRQSLGQGPEFLIYFQGTGAADDSGLPNDRFFAVRPEGSVSTLKIQRTERGDSAVYLCASSLQFGETQYFGPGTRLLVL.

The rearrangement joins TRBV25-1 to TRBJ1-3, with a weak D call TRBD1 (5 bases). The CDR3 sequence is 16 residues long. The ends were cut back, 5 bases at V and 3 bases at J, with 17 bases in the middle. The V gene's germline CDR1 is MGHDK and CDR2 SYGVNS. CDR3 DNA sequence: TGTGCCAGCAGTCAAACGGGGCAGGGTGTTGGAAACACCATATATTTT. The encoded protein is CASSQTGQGVGNTIYF.

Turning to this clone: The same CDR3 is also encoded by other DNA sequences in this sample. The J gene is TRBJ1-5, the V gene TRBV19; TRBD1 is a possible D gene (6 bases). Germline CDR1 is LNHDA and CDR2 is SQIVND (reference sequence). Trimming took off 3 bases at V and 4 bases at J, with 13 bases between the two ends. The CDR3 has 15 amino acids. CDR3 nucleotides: TGTGCCAGTAGTATTTCAGGGGCTAGGAATCAGCCCCAGCATTTT. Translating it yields CASSISGARNQPQHF.

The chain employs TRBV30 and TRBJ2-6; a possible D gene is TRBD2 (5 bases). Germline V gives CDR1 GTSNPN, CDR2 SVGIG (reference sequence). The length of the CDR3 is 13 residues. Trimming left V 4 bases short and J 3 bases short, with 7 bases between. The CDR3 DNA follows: TGTGCCTGGAAGGCGGGTGGGGCCAACGTCCTGACTTTC. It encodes CAWKAGGANVLTF.

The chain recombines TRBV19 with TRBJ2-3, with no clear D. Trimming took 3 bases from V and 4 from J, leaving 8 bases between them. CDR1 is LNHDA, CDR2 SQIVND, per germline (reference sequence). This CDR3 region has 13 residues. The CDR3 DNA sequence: TGTGCCAGTAGTATGGCGTCCCCAGATACGCAGTATTTT. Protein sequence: CASSMASPDTQYF.

The CDR3 DNA is TGTGCCAGCAGCTCGGACTTGCCCAGCACAGATACGCAGTATTTT. Protein product: CASSSDLPSTDTQYF. The chain links TRBV5-4 to TRBJ2-3; tentatively, D is TRBD2 (5 bases). CDR1 is SGHNT and CDR2 is YYREEE in the germline V gene (reference sequence). The V end was cut by 3 bases, the J end by 0 bases, with 11 bases between. The CDR3 loop spans 15 amino acids.

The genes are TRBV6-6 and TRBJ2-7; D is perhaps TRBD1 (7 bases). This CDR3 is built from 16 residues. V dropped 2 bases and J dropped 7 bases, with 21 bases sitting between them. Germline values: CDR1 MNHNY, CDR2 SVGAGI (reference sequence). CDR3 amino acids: CASSYGVGGTVEEQYF. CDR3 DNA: TGTGCCAGCAGTTACGGGGTCGGCGGGACAGTCGAGGAGCAGTACTTC.

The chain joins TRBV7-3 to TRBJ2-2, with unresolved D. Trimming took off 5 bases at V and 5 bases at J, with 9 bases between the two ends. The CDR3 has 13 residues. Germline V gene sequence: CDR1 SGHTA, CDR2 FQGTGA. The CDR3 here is CASSTDPTGELFF. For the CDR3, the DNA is TGTGCCAGCAGCACTGACCCGACCGGGGAGCTGTTTTTT.

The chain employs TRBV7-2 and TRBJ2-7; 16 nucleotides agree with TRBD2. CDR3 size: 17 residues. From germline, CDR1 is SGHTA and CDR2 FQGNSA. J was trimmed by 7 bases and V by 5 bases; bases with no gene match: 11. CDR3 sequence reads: CASSAPGLAGGLGEQYF. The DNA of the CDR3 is TGTGCCAGCAGCGCACCGGGACTAGCGGGAGGGCTAGGTGAGCAGTACTTC.

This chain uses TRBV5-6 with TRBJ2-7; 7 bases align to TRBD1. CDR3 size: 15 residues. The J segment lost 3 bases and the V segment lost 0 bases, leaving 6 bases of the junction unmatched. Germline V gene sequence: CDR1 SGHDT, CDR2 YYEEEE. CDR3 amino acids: CASSLDKGAVYEQYF. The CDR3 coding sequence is TGTGCCAGCAGCTTGGATAAGGGGGCCGTCTACGAGCAGTACTTC.

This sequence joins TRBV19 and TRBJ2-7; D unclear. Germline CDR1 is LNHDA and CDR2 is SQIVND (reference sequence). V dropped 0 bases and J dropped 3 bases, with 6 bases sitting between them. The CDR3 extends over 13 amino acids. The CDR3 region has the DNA TGTGCCAGTAGTATAGAAGGGAACTACGAGCAGTACTTC. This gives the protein CASSIEGNYEQYF.

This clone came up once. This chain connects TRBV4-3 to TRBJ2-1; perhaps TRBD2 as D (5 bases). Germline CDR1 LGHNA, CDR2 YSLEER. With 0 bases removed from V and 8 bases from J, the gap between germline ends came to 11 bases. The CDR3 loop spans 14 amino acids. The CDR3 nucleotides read TGCGCCAGCAGCCAAGAATCGTGGGGAGATGAGCAGTTCTTC. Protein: CASSQESWGDEQFF.

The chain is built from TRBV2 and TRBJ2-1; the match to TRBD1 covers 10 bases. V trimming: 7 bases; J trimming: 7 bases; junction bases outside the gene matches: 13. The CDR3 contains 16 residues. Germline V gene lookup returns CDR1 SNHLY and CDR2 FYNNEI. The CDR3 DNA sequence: TGTGCCAGCACCGGACAGGGGGTGGTAAATTTGAATGAGCAGTTCTTC. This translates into CASTGQGVVNLNEQFF.

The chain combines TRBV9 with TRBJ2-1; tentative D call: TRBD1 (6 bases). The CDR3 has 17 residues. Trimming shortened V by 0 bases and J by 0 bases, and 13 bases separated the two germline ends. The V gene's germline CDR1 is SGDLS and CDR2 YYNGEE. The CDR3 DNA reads TGTGCCAGCAGCGTAGGTTACAGGGTAAGCTCCTACAATGAGCAGTTCTTC. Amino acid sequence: CASSVGYRVSSYNEQFF.

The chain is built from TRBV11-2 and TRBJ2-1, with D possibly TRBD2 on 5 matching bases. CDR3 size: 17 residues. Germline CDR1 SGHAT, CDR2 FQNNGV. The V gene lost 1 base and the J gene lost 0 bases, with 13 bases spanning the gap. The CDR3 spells CASSLAPSGSSYNEQFF. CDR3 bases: TGTGCCAGCAGCTTAGCCCCCAGCGGTAGCTCCTACAATGAGCAGTTCTTC.

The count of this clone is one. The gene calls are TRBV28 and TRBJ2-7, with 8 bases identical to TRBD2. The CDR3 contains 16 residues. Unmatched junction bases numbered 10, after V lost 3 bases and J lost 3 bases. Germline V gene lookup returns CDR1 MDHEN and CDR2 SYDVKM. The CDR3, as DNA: TGTGCCAGCAGTTTTTCTAGCGGGCGATTTGGCTACGAGCAGTACTTC. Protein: CASSFSSGRFGYEQYF. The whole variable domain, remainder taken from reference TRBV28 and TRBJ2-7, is DVKVTQSSRYLVKRTGEKVFLECVQDMDHENMFWYRQDPGLGLRLIYFSYDVKMKEKGDIPEGYSVSREKKERFSLILESASTNQTSMYLCASSFSSGRFGYEQYFGPGTRLTVT.

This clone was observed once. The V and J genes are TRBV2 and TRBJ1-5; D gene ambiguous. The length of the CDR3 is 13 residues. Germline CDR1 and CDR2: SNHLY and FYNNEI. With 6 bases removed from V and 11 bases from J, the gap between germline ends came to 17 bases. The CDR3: CASSPKFFGAQHF. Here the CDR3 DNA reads TGTGCCAGCAGCCCAAAGTTCTTCGGGGCCCAGCATTTT.